Listed here are 5 T cell receptor beta chains from one sample, sequenced in a study of cytomegalovirus exposure and HLA in healthy donors. Amplification used 60 Vbeta primers and 13 Jbeta primers. Assay: immunoSEQ multiplex PCR; the TCRdb copy retains only in-frame clones and omits some. The sample holds fewer than 45,000 clones, about 78% seen once. The sample taken for sequencing was PBMCs. Receptors originate from a woman in her twenties or thirties in good health and CMV-seronegative.

The chain employs TRBV5-1 and TRBJ2-5; 10 bases map to TRBD2. This CDR3 has 16 amino acids. Germline loops: CDR1 SGHRS, CDR2 YFSETQ. The ends lost 0 bases at V and 1 base at J; junction bases unmatched: 3. CDR3 nucleotide sequence: TGCGCCAGCAGCTTGGGGACTAGCGGAACCCAAGAGACCCAGTACTTC. Encoded protein: CASSLGTSGTQETQYF.

The J gene is TRBJ1-5, the V gene TRBV2; D possibly corresponds to TRBD1 (6 bases). CDR1 is SNHLY and CDR2 is FYNNEI in the germline V gene. This CDR3 region has 14 residues. V dropped 4 bases and J dropped 4 bases, with 11 bases sitting between them. The CDR3 loop is CASSAKGGNQPQHF. CDR3 sequence (DNA): TGTGCCAGCAGTGCCAAAGGGGGTAATCAGCCCCAGCATTTT.

The chain joins TRBV6-5 to TRBJ1-1; possible D gene TRBD1, 6 bases. The CDR3 has 13 amino acids. V shed 2 bases and J shed 3 bases, with 7 bases lying between them. Germline CDR1 and CDR2: MNHEY and SVGAGI. The CDR3 sequence is CASSYGGYTEAFF. The CDR3 nucleotides read TGTGCCAGCAGTTACGGGGGCTACACTGAAGCTTTCTTT.

This CDR3 reads CASSLETGEGYTF. The CDR3 DNA sequence: TGCGCCAGCAGCTTAGAAACAGGGGAGGGCTACACCTTC. This rearrangement joins TRBV5-1 to TRBJ1-2; 7 bases map to TRBD1. V lost 2 bases to trimming and J lost 8 bases; unmatched junction nucleotides: 6. The CDR3 spans 13 residues. Germline V gene sequence: CDR1 SGHRS, CDR2 YFSETQ.

This clone was seen only a few times. Here the CDR3 DNA reads TGTGCCAGCAGGGGGACAGGACAAGTTCAGCCCCAGCATTTT. This gives the protein CASRGTGQVQPQHF. V and J are TRBV28 and TRBJ1-5, with 8 bases identical to TRBD1. The germline V gene has CDR1 MDHEN and CDR2 SYDVKM. V was pared by 6 bases and J by 6 bases, with 7 bases of the junction left unmatched. The CDR3 has 14 residues. The full variable domain, completed using reference TRBV28 and TRBJ1-5, is DVKVTQSSRYLVKRTGEKVFLECVQDMDHENMFWYRQDPGLGLRLIYFSYDVKMKEKGDIPEGYSVSREKKERFSLILESASTNQTSMYLCASRGTGQVQPQHFGDGTRLSIL.